This is a list of T cell receptor beta chains from one sample in a study of blood T cell repertoires in COVID-19. Sequenced by immunoSEQ multiplex PCR; TCRdb stores in-frame clones only, minus some. The table has 130,000 or so clones, 82% seen once. The sequenced sample consisted of peripheral blood. The source of these receptors is a human donor in a cohort sampled during active COVID-19. The conserved cysteine and the conserved F or W are not part of the CDR3 here. Fields, in order: V gene, CDR3 length, D gene, CDR3 protein. A D gene is named only where the DNA matches it firmly.

v_gene: TRBV4-1
len: 14
d_gene: -
CDR3aa: ASSPMTGGSTDTQY

v_gene: TRBV7-9
len: 9
d_gene: -
CDR3aa: ASSFDTEAF

v_gene: TRBV5-5
len: 13
d_gene: -
CDR3aa: ASSRDRTSGNTIY

v_gene: TRBV5-1
len: 12
d_gene: -
CDR3aa: ASSLREGNTEAF

v_gene: TRBV3-1/TRBV3-2
len: 11
d_gene: TRBD2
CDR3aa: ASSQVAGGLQF

v_gene: TRBV19
len: 11
d_gene: -
CDR3aa: ASSFNAGQPQH

v_gene: TRBV7-9
len: 11
d_gene: -
CDR3aa: ASSPPPGNTIY

v_gene: TRBV5-4
len: 12
d_gene: -
CDR3aa: ASSWGLGTDTQY

v_gene: TRBV4-1
len: 14
d_gene: TRBD1
CDR3aa: ASSQVWTGSNQPQH

v_gene: TRBV6-1
len: 14
d_gene: -
CDR3aa: ASSEYSFYSNQPQH

v_gene: TRBV6-5
len: 14
d_gene: -
CDR3aa: ASSYGRDAYNSPLH

v_gene: TRBV6-1
len: 13
d_gene: TRBD1
CDR3aa: ASSEIWTGPYEQY

v_gene: TRBV5-6
len: 14
d_gene: -
CDR3aa: ASSTRGLSSGNTIY

v_gene: TRBV19
len: 13
d_gene: -
CDR3aa: ASSIDHSVPGELF

v_gene: TRBV4-3
len: 14
d_gene: TRBD1
CDR3aa: ASSQDPGTGTYEQY

v_gene: TRBV2
len: 11
d_gene: TRBD1
CDR3aa: ASNRDRGYEQY

v_gene: TRBV5-1
len: 14
d_gene: TRBD1
CDR3aa: ASSMDRVGLDTEAF

v_gene: TRBV7-2
len: 13
d_gene: TRBD2
CDR3aa: ASSLVAGSGETQY

v_gene: TRBV5-1
len: 12
d_gene: TRBD2
CDR3aa: ASSLGTSEDTQY

v_gene: TRBV6-1
len: 15
d_gene: -
CDR3aa: ASSEVFQINSNQPQH

v_gene: TRBV15
len: 12
d_gene: -
CDR3aa: ATSRDRGLQPQH

v_gene: TRBV10-2
len: 13
d_gene: -
CDR3aa: ASSEIESAGIGYT

v_gene: TRBV7-8
len: 13
d_gene: TRBD1
CDR3aa: ASSATDRGRQPQH

v_gene: TRBV2
len: 13
d_gene: -
CDR3aa: ASSENRAANEKLF

v_gene: TRBV19
len: 12
d_gene: -
CDR3aa: ASSIPHRATEAF

v_gene: TRBV3-1/TRBV3-2
len: 12
d_gene: -
CDR3aa: ASSQGVEGTEAF

v_gene: TRBV4-1
len: 15
d_gene: TRBD1
CDR3aa: ASSREDRPLDNSPLH

v_gene: TRBV10-3
len: 13
d_gene: -
CDR3aa: AISESVQGTETQY

v_gene: TRBV10-3
len: 12
d_gene: -
CDR3aa: AIRDSFSGNTIY

v_gene: TRBV5-4
len: 13
d_gene: -
CDR3aa: ASSPGGVPKSTQY

v_gene: TRBV5-8
len: 15
d_gene: -
CDR3aa: ASSPIFGRGPNQPQH